This T cell receptor beta chain was recovered during a study of T cell repertoires in cytomegalovirus infection. Per the germline V gene, CDR1 is SGHKS and CDR2 is YYEKEE (reference sequence). V was clipped by 0 bases and J by 8 bases; unmatched bases: 6. This CDR3 region has 15 residues. TCRdb re-derived calls from the reads in MiXCR, one entry per CDR3 protein. Among about 130,000 distinct CDR3 sequences listed, 30% to 40% were seen once. This clonotype was seen a handful of times. Its specificity is not known. The material sequenced was CD8+ T cells from cultured PBMCs, taken from culture after CMV antigen stimulation. This clonotype was sampled from a human donor in good health (CMV status not recorded). Some clones in this sample may be carry-over from other donors' samples. This chain connects TRBV5-5 to TRBJ2-1; 9 nucleotides agree with TRBD1. Written as DNA, the CDR3 is TGTGCCAGCAGCTTGGAGGGACAGGGATGGGATGAGCAGTTCTTC. Its translation: CASSLEGQGWDEQFF.